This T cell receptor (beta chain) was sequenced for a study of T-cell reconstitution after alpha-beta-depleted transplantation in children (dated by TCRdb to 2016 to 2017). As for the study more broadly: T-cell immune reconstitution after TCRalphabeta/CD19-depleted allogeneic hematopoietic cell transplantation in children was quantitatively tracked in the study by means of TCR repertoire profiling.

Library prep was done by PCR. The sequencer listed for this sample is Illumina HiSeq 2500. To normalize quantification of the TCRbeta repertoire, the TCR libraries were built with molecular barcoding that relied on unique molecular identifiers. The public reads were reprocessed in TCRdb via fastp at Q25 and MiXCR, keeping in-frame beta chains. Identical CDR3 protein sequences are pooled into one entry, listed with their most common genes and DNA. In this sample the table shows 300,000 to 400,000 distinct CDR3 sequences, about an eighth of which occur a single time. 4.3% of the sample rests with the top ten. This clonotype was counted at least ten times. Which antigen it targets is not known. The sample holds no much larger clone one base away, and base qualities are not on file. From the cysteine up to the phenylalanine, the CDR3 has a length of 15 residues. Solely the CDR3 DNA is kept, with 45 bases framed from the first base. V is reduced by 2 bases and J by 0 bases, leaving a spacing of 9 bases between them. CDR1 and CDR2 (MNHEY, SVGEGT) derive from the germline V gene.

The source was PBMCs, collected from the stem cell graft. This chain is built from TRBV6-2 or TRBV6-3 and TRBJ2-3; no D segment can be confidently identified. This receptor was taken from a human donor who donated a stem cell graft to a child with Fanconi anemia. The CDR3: CASSYTVLSTDTQYF. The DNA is TGTGCCAGCAGTTACACGGTTCTTAGCACAGATACGCAGTATTTT.